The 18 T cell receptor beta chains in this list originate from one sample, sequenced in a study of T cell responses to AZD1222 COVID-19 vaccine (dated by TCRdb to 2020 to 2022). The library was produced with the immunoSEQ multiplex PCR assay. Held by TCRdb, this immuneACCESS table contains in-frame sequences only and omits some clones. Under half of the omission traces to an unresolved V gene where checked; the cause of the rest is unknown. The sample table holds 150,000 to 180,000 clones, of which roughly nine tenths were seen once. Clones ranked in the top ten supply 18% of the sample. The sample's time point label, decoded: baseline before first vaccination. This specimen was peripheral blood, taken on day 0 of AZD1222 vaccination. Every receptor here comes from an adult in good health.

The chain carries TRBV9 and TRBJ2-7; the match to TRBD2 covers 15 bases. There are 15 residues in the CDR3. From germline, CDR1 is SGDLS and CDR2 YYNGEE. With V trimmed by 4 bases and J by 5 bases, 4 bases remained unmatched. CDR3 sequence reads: CASSPRTSGGDEQYF. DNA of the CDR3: TGTGCCAGCAGCCCCCGGACTAGCGGGGGGGACGAGCAGTACTTC.

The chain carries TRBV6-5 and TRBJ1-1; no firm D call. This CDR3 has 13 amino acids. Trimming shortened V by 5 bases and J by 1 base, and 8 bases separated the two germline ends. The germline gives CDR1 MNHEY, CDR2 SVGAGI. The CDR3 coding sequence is TGTGCCAGCAGTCACCAGGAGAACACTGAAGCTTTCTTT. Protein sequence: CASSHQENTEAFF.

The CDR3 nucleotides are TGCGCCAGCAGCCAAGTGGGGGAGAGATCCGGGGGCCACGAGCAGTACTTC. This codes for CASSQVGERSGGHEQYF. The chain is built from TRBV4-1 and TRBJ2-7; perhaps D is TRBD1 or TRBD2 (6 bases each). The CDR3 spans 17 residues. Germline V gene lookup returns CDR1 MGHRA and CDR2 YSYEKL. V was clipped by 1 base and J by 5 bases, with 21 bases between them.

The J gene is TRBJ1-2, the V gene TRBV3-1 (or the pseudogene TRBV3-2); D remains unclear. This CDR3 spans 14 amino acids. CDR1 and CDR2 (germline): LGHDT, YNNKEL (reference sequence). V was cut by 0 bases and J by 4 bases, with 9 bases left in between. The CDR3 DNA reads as TGTGCCAGCAGCCAAGAAAGCTCTTTCTATGGCTACACCTTC. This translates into CASSQESSFYGYTF.

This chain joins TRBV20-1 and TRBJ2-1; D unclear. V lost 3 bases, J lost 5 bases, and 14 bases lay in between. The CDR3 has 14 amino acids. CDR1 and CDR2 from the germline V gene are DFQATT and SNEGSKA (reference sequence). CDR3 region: CSASGSAPHNEQFF. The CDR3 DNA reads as TGCAGTGCTAGTGGTTCGGCCCCCCACAATGAGCAGTTCTTC.

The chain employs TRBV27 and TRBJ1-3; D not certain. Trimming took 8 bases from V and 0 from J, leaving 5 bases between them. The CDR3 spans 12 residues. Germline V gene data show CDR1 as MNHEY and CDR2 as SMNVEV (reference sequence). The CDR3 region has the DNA TGTGCCAGCGGATACTCTGGAAACACCATATATTTT. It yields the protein CASGYSGNTIYF.

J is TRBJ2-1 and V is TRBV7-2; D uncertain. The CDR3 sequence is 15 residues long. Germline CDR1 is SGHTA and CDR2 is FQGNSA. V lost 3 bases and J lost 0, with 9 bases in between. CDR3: CASSFTVSSYNEQFF. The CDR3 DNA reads TGTGCCAGCAGCTTCACGGTGAGCTCCTACAATGAGCAGTTCTTC.

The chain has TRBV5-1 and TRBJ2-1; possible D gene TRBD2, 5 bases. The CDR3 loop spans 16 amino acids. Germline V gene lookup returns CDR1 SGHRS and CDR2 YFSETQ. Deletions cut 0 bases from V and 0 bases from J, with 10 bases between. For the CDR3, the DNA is TGCGCCAGCAGCTTGGTGCCTGGGAGCTCCTACAATGAGCAGTTCTTC. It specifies CASSLVPGSSYNEQFF.

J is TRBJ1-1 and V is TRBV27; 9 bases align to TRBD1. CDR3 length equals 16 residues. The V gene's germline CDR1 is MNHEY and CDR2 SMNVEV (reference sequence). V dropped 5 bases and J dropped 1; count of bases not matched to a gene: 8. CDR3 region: CASSPLGTGQNTEAFF. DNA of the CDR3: TGTGCCAGCAGTCCTCTCGGGACAGGGCAGAACACTGAAGCTTTCTTT.

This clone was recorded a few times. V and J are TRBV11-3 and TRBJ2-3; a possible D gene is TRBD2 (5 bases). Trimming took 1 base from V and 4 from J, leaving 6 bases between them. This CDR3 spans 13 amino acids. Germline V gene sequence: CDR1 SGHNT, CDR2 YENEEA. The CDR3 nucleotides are TGTGCCAGCAGCTTAGGTAGCGCAGATACGCAGTATTTT. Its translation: CASSLGSADTQYF.

The chain's CDR3 is CASSQEPSQSNYGYTF. In DNA, the CDR3 is TGCGCCAGCAGCCAAGAACCCTCACAGTCTAACTATGGCTACACCTTC. The chain recombines TRBV4-1 with TRBJ1-2; D is uncertain. CDR1 MGHRA and CDR2 YSYEKL come from the germline V gene. This CDR3 is built from 16 residues. V was pared by 0 bases and J by 0 bases, with 11 bases between.

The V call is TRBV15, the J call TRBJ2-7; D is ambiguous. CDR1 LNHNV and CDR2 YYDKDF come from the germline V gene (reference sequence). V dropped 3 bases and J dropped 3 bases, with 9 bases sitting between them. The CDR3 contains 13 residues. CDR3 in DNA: TGTGCCACCAGCAGGGTAACCGGCTACGAGCAGTACTTC. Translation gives CATSRVTGYEQYF.

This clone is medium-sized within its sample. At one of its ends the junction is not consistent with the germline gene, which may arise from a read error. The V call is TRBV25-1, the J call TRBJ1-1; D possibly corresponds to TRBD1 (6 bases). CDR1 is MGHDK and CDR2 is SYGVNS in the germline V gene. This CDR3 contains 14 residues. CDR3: CASRGHTGNAEAFF. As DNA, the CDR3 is TGTGCCAGCAGAGGACACACAGGGAACGCTGAAGCTTTCTTT.

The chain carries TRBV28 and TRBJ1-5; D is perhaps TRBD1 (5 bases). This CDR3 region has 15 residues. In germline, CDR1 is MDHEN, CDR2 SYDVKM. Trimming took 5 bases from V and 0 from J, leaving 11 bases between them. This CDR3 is CASSQQGGSNQPQHF. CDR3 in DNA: TGTGCCAGCAGTCAGCAGGGTGGTAGCAATCAGCCCCAGCATTTT.

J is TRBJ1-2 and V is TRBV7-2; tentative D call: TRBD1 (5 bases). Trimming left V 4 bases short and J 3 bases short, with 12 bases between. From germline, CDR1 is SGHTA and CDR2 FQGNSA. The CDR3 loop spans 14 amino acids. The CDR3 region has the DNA TGTGCCAGCAGCTCCCCGGGGGAGGACTATGGCTACACCTTC. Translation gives CASSSPGEDYGYTF.

The CDR3, as DNA: TGTGCCAGCAGCCCCCAACAGACAACCTACGAGCAGTACTTC. This translates into CASSPQQTTYEQYF. The gene calls are TRBV9 and TRBJ2-7; no reliable D call. The CDR3 length is 14 residues. CDR1 and CDR2 from the germline V gene are SGDLS and YYNGEE. Deletions cut 4 bases from V and 2 bases from J, with 13 bases between.

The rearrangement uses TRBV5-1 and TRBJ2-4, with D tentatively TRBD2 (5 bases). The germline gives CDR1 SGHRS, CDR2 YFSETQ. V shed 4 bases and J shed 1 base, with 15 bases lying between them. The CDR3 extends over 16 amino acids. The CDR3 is CASSPPEGAAKNIQYF. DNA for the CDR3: TGCGCCAGCAGCCCTCCCGAGGGTGCTGCCAAAAACATTCAGTACTTC.

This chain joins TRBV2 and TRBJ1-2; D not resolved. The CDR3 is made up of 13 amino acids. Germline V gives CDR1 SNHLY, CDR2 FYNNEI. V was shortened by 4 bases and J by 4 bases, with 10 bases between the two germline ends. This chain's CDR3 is CASSALGSYGYTF. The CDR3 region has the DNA TGTGCCAGCAGTGCTTTGGGCAGCTATGGCTACACCTTC.